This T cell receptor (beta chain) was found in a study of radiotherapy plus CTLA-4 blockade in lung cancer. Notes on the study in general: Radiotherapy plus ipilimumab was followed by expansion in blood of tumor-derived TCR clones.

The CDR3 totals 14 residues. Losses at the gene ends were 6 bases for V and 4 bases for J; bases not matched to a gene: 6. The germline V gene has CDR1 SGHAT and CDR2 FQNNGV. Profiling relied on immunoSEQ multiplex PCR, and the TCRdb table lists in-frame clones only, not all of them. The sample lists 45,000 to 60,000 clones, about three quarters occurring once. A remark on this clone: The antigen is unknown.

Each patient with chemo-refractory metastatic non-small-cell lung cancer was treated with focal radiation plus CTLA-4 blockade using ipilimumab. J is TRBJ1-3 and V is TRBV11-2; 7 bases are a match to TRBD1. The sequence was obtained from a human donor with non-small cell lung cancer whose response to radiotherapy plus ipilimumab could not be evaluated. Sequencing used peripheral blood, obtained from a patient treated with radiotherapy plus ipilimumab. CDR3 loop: CASRTTGVGNTIYF. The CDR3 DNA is TGTGCCAGCAGAACTACAGGGGTCGGAAACACCATATATTTT. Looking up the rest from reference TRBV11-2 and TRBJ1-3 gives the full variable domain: EAGVAQSPRYKIIEKRQSVAFWCNPISGHATLYWYQQILGQGPKLLIQFQNNGVVDDSQLPKDRFSAERLKGVDSTLKIQPAKLEDSAVYLCASRTTGVGNTIYFGEGSWLTVV.